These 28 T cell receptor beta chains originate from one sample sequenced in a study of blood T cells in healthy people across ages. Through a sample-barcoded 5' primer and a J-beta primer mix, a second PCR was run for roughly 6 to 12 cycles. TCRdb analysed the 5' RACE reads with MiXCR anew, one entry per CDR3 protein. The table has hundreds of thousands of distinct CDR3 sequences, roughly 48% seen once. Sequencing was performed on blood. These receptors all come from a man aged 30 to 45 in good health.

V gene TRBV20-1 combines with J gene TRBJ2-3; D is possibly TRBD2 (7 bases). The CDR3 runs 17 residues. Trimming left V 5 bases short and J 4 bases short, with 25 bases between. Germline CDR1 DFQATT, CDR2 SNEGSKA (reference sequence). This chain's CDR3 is CSAHQPSGGRYPDTQYF. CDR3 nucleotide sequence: TGCAGTGCTCATCAACCCTCCGGGGGGCGATATCCAGATACGCAGTATTTT.

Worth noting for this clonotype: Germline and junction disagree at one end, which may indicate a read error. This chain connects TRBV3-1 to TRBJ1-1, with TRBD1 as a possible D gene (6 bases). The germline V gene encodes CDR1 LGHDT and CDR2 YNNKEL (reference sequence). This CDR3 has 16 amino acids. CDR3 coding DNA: TGTGCCAGCACCCAAAGGGATGGGGGGCGCGGGGCTGAAGCTTTCTTT. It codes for CASTQRDGGRGAEAFF.

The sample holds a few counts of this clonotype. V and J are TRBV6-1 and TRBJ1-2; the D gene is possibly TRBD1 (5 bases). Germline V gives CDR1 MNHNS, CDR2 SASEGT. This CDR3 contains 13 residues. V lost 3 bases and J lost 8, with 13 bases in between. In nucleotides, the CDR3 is TGTGCCAGCAGTGACGAGGGGCGCAGGGGCTACACCTTC. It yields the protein CASSDEGRRGYTF.

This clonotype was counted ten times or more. The chain's CDR3 is CASSYLGYNEQFF. CDR3 coding DNA: TGTGCCAGCAGTTACCTTGGCTACAATGAGCAGTTCTTC. The rearrangement links TRBV6-6 to TRBJ2-1, with no clear D. V was shortened by 2 bases and J by 3 bases, with 5 bases between the two germline ends. This CDR3 region has 13 residues. CDR1 and CDR2 (germline): MNHNY, SVGAGI (reference sequence).

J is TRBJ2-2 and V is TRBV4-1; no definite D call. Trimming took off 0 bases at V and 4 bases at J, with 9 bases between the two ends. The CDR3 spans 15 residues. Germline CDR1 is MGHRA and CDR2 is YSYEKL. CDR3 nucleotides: TGCGCCAGCAGCCAAGACTTCCCCGGCACCGGGGAGCTGTTTTTT. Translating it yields CASSQDFPGTGELFF.

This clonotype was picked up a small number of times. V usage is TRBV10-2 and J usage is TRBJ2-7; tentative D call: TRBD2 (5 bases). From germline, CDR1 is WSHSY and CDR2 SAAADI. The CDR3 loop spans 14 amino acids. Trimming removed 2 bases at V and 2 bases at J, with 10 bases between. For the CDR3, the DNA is TGCGCCAGCAGTGAGGCGGGTATAACCTACGAGCAGTACTTC. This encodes CASSEAGITYEQYF.

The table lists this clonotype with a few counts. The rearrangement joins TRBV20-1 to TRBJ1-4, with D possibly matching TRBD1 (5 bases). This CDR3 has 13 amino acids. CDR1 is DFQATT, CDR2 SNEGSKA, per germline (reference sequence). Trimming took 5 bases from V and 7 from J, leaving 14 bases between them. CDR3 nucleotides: TGCAGTGCTGAGACCTTTAGGGGTGAAAAACTGTTTTTT. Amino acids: CSAETFRGEKLFF.

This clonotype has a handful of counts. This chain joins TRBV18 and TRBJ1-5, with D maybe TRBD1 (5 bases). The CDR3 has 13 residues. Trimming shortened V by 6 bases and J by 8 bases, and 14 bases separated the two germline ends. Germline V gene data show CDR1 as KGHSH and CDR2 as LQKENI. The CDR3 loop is CASSPDIAKPQHF. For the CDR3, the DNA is TGTGCCAGCTCGCCGGACATCGCAAAGCCCCAGCATTTT. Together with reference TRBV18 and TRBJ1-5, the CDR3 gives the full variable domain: NAGVMQNPRHLVRRRGQEARLRCSPMKGHSHVYWYRQLPEEGLKFMVYLQKENIIDESGMPKERFSAEFPKEGPSILRIQQVVRGDSAAYFCASSPDIAKPQHFGDGTRLSIL.

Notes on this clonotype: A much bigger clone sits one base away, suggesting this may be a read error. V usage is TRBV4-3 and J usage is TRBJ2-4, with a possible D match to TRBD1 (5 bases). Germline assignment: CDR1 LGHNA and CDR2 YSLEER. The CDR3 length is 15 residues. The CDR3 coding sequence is TGCACCAGCAGCCGCCAGACAGATCTCAAAAACATTCAGTACTTC. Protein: CTSSRQTDLKNIQYF.

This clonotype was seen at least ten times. In DNA form, the CDR3 reads TGTGCCAGCAGTTTACCTACGACAGGGGAGAAGGGCTACACCTTC. Protein: CASSLPTTGEKGYTF. The V gene is TRBV28, the J gene TRBJ1-2; 8 bases fit TRBD1. This CDR3 has 15 amino acids. The V gene's germline CDR1 is MDHEN and CDR2 SYDVKM. The V segment lost 2 bases and the J segment 8 bases; nucleotides outside the gene matches: 10.

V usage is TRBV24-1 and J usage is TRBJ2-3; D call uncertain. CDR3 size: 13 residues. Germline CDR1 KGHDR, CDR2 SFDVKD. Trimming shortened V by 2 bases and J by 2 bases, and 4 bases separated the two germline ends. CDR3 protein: CATSDSVTDTQYF. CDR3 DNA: TGTGCCACCAGTGATTCGGTCACAGATACGCAGTATTTT.

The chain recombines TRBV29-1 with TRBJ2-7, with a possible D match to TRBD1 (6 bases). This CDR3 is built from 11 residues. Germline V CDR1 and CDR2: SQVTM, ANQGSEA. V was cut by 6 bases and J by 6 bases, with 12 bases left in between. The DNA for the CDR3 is TGCAGCGTCATACAGGGTCGCGAGCAGTACTTC. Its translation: CSVIQGREQYF.

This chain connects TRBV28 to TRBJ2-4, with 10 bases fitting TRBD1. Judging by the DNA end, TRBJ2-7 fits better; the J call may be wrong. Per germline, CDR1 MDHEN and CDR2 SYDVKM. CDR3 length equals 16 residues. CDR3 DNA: TGTGCCAGCAGTTTACGCTCCGGGACAGGGGTCTACGAGCAGTACTTC. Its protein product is CASSLRSGTGVYEQYF.

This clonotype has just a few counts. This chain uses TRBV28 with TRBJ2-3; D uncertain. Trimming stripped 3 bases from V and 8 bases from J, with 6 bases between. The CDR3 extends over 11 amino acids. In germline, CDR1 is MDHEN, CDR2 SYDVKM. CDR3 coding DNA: TGTGCCAGCAGTTTGGCCCTTACGCAGTATTTT. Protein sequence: CASSLALTQYF.

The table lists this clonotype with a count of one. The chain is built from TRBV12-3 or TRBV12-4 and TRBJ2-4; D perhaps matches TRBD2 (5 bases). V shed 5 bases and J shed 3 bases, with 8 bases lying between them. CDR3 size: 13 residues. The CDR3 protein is CASSAGLKNIQYF. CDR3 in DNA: TGTGCCAGCAGTGCGGGCCTCAAAAACATTCAGTACTTC.

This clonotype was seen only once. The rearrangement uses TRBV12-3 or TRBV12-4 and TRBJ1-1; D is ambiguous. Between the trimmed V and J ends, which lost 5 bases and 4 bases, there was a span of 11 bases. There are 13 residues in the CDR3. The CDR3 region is CASSVGSGTEAFF. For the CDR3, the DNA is TGTGCCAGCAGTGTAGGGAGCGGCACTGAAGCTTTCTTT.

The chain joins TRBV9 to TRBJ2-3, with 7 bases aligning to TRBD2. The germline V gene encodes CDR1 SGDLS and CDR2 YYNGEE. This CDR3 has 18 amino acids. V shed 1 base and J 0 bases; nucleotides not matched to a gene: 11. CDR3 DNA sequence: TGTGCCAGCAGCGTAAAAGGGTCGGGCGGGGGTAGCACAGATACGCAGTATTTT. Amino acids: CASSVKGSGGGSTDTQYF.

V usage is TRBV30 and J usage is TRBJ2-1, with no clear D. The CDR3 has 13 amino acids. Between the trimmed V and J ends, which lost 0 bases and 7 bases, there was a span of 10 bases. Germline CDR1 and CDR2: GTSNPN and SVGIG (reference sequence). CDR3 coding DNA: TGTGCCTGGAGTGTATTGGCGACGAATGAGCAGTTCTTC. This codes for CAWSVLATNEQFF.

The CDR3 DNA reads as TGTGCCAGCACCTTCCAAATGGGGGGAGGCACAGATACGCAGTATTTT. Its translation: CASTFQMGGGTDTQYF. This sequence joins TRBV7-9 and TRBJ2-3; maybe TRBD2 (6 bases). This CDR3 comprises 16 residues. Germline V lookup: CDR1 SEHNR, CDR2 FQNEAQ (reference sequence). V was trimmed by 7 bases and J by 1 base, leaving 18 bases between them.

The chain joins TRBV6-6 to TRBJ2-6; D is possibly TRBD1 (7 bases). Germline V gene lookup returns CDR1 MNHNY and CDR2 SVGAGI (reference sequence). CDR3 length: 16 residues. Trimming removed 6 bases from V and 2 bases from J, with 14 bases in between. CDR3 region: CASSLPRGAGANVLTF. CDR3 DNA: TGTGCCAGCAGCCTACCCAGGGGGGCTGGGGCCAACGTCCTGACTTTC.

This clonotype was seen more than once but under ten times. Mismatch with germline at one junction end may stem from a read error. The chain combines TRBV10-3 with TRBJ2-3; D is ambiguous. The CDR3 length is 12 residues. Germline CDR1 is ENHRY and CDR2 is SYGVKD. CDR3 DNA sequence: TGTGCCATCAAGGCAAGCACAGATACGCGGTATTTT. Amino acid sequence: CAIKASTDTRYF.

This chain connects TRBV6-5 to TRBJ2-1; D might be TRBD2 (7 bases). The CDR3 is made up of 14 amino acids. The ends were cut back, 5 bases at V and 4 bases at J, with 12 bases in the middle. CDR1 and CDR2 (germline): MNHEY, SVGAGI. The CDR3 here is CASSEGGVYNEQFF. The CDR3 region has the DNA TGTGCCAGCAGTGAGGGGGGGGTTTACAATGAGCAGTTCTTC.

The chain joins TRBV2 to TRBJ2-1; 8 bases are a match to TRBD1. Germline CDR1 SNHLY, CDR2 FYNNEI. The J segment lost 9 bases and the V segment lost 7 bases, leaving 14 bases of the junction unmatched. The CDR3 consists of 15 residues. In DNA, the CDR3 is TGTGCCAGCAAAGAACAGTCTCTCACAGGGGGTGAGCAGTTCTTC. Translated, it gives CASKEQSLTGGEQFF.

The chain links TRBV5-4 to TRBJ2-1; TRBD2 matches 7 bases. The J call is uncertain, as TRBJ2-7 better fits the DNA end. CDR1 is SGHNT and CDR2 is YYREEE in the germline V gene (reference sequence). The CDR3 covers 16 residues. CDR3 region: CASSLAGGSSYNEQYF. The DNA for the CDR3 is TGTGCCAGCAGCTTGGCCGGGGGGAGCTCCTACAATGAGCAGTACTTC.

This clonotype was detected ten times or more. CDR3 sequence (DNA): TGTGCCAGCAGTTCAACAGCGGCCGGCGAGCAGTACTTC. It is translated as CASSSTAAGEQYF. This chain connects TRBV27 to TRBJ2-7, with D possibly TRBD2 on 5 matching bases. Germline V gene sequence: CDR1 MNHEY, CDR2 SMNVEV (reference sequence). V was shortened by 4 bases and J by 6 bases, with 13 bases between the two germline ends. The CDR3 length is 13 residues.

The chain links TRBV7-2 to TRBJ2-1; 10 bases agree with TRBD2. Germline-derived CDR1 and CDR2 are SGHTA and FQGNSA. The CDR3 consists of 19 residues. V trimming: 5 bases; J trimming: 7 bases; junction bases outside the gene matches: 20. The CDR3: CASSLLIYSGGKRGNEQFF. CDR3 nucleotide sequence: TGTGCCAGCAGCCTTTTAATATATAGCGGGGGGAAAAGAGGAAATGAGCAGTTCTTC.

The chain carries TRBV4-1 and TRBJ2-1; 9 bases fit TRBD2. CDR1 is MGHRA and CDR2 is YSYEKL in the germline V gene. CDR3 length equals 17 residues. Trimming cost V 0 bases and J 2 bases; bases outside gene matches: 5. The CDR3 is CASSQEGGLATYNEQFF. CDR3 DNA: TGCGCCAGCAGCCAAGAAGGAGGACTAGCGACCTACAATGAGCAGTTCTTC.

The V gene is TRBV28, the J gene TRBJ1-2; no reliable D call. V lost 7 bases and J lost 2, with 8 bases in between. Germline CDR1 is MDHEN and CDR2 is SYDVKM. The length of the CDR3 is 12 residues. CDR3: CASNRWNYGYTF. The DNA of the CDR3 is TGTGCCAGCAATCGTTGGAACTATGGCTACACCTTC.